The 19 T cell receptor beta chains below were found in one sample sequenced in a study of T cells after yellow fever vaccination. TCRdb reanalysed the 5' RACE reads using MiXCR and keeps one entry per CDR3 protein. The sample contains 50,000 or so distinct CDR3 sequences, 7.1% of which appear only once. The input for sequencing was CD8+ T cells sorted from PBMCs, taken on the day of the first yellow fever vaccination. The receptors come from a man aged 18 to 30 who received the YFV17D yellow fever vaccine.

This clonotype appeared a few times. V is TRBV19 and J is TRBJ2-6; perhaps TRBD1 as D (5 bases). V lost 9 bases to trimming and J lost 2 bases, with 8 bases between them. Germline loops: CDR1 LNHDA, CDR2 SQIVND (reference sequence). The CDR3 is 13 amino acids. CDR3 sequence (DNA): TGTGCCAGCAGGGTTGCTGGGGCCAACGTCCTGACTTTC. It translates to CASRVAGANVLTF.

The chain recombines TRBV4-1 with TRBJ2-1, with D perhaps being TRBD1 or TRBD2 (6 bases each). This CDR3 region has 16 residues. Germline CDR1 MGHRA, CDR2 YSYEKL. V gave up 2 bases and J gave up 5 bases, with 16 bases separating them. This CDR3 reads CASSQPPGARNNEQFF. The CDR3 DNA sequence: TGCGCCAGCAGCCAACCCCCGGGGGCCCGGAACAATGAGCAGTTCTTC.

This clonotype was picked up many times. The genes are TRBV7-9 and TRBJ1-1; no reliable D call. The CDR3 loop spans 10 amino acids. The V and J ends lost 2 bases and 5 bases respectively, with 0 bases between them. Germline lookup yields CDR1 SEHNR and CDR2 FQNEAQ (reference sequence). Here the CDR3 DNA reads TGTGCCAGCAGCTTAACTGAAGCTTTCTTT. Its translation: CASSLTEAFF.

This clonotype was seen a handful of times. As DNA, the CDR3 is TGCGCCAGCAGCCATCCGGGGTGGGATACGCAGTATTTT. It is translated as CASSHPGWDTQYF. The chain links TRBV4-1 to TRBJ2-3; D is possibly TRBD2 (5 bases). The V and J ends lost 3 bases and 6 bases respectively, with 10 bases between them. This CDR3 region has 13 residues. CDR1 MGHRA and CDR2 YSYEKL come from the germline V gene.

There are many counts of this clonotype. This chain links TRBV7-6 with TRBJ1-1, with D perhaps matching TRBD1 (6 bases). The germline gives CDR1 SGHVS, CDR2 FNYEAQ. V was clipped by 5 bases and J by 1 base, with 11 bases between them. This CDR3 region has 14 residues. This chain's CDR3 is CASSTQGPNTEAFF. The CDR3 DNA reads TGTGCCAGCAGCACACAGGGTCCGAACACTGAAGCTTTCTTT.

The CDR3 nucleotides read TGCGCCAGCAGCCAAGACAGGATTCTACATCCCTACAATGAGCAGTTCTTC. It codes for CASSQDRILHPYNEQFF. This chain links TRBV4-3 with TRBJ2-1; D unresolved. This CDR3 is built from 17 residues. Trimming stripped 0 bases from V and 2 bases from J, with 14 bases between. Per germline, CDR1 LGHNA and CDR2 YSLEER.

The table lists this clonotype with many counts. This chain joins TRBV6-5 and TRBJ2-4; 8 bases align to TRBD1. Germline V gene lookup returns CDR1 MNHEY and CDR2 SVGAGI. V trimming: 0 bases; J trimming: 9 bases; junction bases outside the gene matches: 7. The CDR3 runs 15 residues. The CDR3 bases are TGTGCCAGCAGTTACTCTACTCAGGGGGCGGGCATTCAGTACTTC. Translation: CASSYSTQGAGIQYF.

This rearrangement joins TRBV20-1 to TRBJ2-5; 7 bases match TRBD2. The germline V gene encodes CDR1 DFQATT and CDR2 SNEGSKA (reference sequence). The CDR3 covers 15 residues. V lost 2 bases, J lost 1 base, and 7 bases stayed unmatched. The CDR3 DNA reads TGCAGTGCTAGATCCCGGGGAGGGACCCAAGAGACCCAGTACTTC. Translating gives CSARSRGGTQETQYF.

This clonotype has more than one count but fewer than ten. The chain joins TRBV4-3 to TRBJ2-1; D not resolved. Germline CDR1 reads LGHNA; CDR2 reads YSLEER. The CDR3 has 16 amino acids. V lost 0 bases and J lost 0, with 9 bases in between. In DNA form, the CDR3 reads TGCGCCAGCAGCCAAGATTGGCTGAGCTCCTACAATGAGCAGTTCTTC. Its protein is CASSQDWLSSYNEQFF.

This clonotype came up many times. V is TRBV6-1 and J is TRBJ2-3; 11 bases line up with TRBD1. CDR1 is MNHNS and CDR2 is SASEGT in the germline V gene. This CDR3 is built from 16 residues. With 5 bases clipped from V and 4 bases from J, the junction kept 8 bases outside the gene matches. The DNA for the CDR3 is TGTGCCAGCAGTCGATACCGGGACAGGGGGGCAGATACGCAGTATTTT. This gives the protein CASSRYRDRGADTQYF.

This sequence joins TRBV6-1 and TRBJ2-7, with TRBD2 matching 8 bases. Germline CDR1 MNHNS, CDR2 SASEGT. The CDR3 has 16 amino acids. After removal of 7 bases from V and 3 bases from J, the junction contained 14 bases not matched to a gene. DNA for the CDR3: TGTGCCAGCACTCCTGGTGGGGGGACTAGGTACTACGAGCAGTACTTC. Amino acid sequence: CASTPGGGTRYYEQYF.

J is TRBJ1-2 and V is TRBV7-2, with 7 bases matching TRBD1. V gave up 5 bases and J gave up 3 bases; unmatched junction bases: 9. This CDR3 spans 15 amino acids. The germline gives CDR1 SGHTA, CDR2 FQGNSA. The CDR3 region is CASSRNRGIDYGYTF. CDR3 nucleotides: TGTGCCAGCAGCCGAAACAGGGGCATAGACTATGGCTACACCTTC. Variable domain in full (rest from reference TRBV7-2 and TRBJ1-2): GAGVSQSPSNKVTEKGKDVELRCDPISGHTALYWYRQSLGQGLEFLIYFQGNSAPDKSGLPSDRFSAERTGGSVSTLTIQRTQQEDSAVYLCASSRNRGIDYGYTFGSGTRLTVV.

V usage is TRBV6-5 and J usage is TRBJ2-1, with D possibly matching TRBD1 (6 bases). V lost 4 bases and J lost 12, with 22 bases in between. Germline-derived CDR1 and CDR2 are MNHEY and SVGAGI. This CDR3 comprises 15 residues. In DNA, the CDR3 is TGTGCCAGCAGTTCCGCGGACAGCGTTGACATAGGGCAGTTCTTC. It translates to CASSSADSVDIGQFF.

This clonotype was counted between two and nine times. This chain links TRBV2 with TRBJ1-2, with D unclear. This CDR3 contains 17 residues. Germline CDR1 reads SNHLY; CDR2 reads FYNNEI. V lost 9 bases and J lost 4, with 27 bases in between. The CDR3, as DNA: TGTGCCAGTTCAAAAAGAAGGTCTCCAGAGAACCTCTATGGCTACACCTTC. Residues: CASSKRRSPENLYGYTF.

This clonotype was seen once. The chain uses TRBV5-3 and TRBJ2-1, with 8 nucleotides matching TRBD2. TRBV5-3 has ORF status, its function being uncertain. V trimming: 9 bases; J trimming: 1 base; junction bases outside the gene matches: 15. The CDR3 is 17 amino acids. As DNA, the CDR3 is TGTGCCATGGGCTCGGGGGAGGGACTAGGGTCCTACAATGAGCAGTTCTTC. This sequence encodes CAMGSGEGLGSYNEQFF.

This chain joins TRBV19 and TRBJ1-2, with 7 bases fitting TRBD1. The V segment lost 1 base and the J segment 4 bases; nucleotides outside the gene matches: 6. CDR3 length equals 15 residues. CDR1 and CDR2 (germline): LNHDA, SQIVND (reference sequence). For the CDR3, the DNA is TGTGCCAGTAGTATAGCTGGGACAGAAGCCTATGGCTACACCTTC. It yields the protein CASSIAGTEAYGYTF. The full variable domain, its missing parts supplied by reference TRBV19 and TRBJ1-2, is DGGITQSPKYLFRKEGQNVTLSCEQNLNHDAMYWYRQDPGQGLRLIYYSQIVNDFQKGDIAEGYSVSREKKESFPLTVTSAQKNPTAFYLCASSIAGTEAYGYTFGSGTRLTVV.

This clonotype has just a few counts. The chain couples TRBV5-1 to TRBJ1-6, with D possibly matching TRBD1 (5 bases). V lost 3 bases and J lost 9, with 25 bases in between. This CDR3 region has 18 residues. The germline V gene has CDR1 SGHRS and CDR2 YFSETQ. CDR3 DNA: TGCGCCAGCAGCTCCCTGGGGCAGGGAATGATACGTCGTTCACCCCTCCACTTT. As protein: CASSSLGQGMIRRSPLHF.

This clonotype was seen ten or more times. V gene TRBV10-3 combines with J gene TRBJ2-5; 9 bases are shared with TRBD2. The CDR3 spans 14 residues. After removal of 8 bases from V and 5 bases from J, the junction contained 9 bases not matched to a gene. CDR1 is ENHRY, CDR2 SYGVKD, per germline. The CDR3 loop is CAIRRGGASETQYF. CDR3 DNA: TGTGCCATCCGGCGCGGGGGGGCGTCGGAGACCCAGTACTTC.

This sequence joins TRBV7-9 and TRBJ2-7, with 9 bases identical to TRBD1. CDR1 is SEHNR, CDR2 FQNEAQ, per germline (reference sequence). The CDR3 is 15 residues long. J gave up 2 bases and V 4 bases, and 6 bases lay outside the gene matches. CDR3 nucleotides: TGTGCCAGCAGCTCTCCGGGACAGGGCACCTACGAGCAGTACTTC. As protein: CASSSPGQGTYEQYF.